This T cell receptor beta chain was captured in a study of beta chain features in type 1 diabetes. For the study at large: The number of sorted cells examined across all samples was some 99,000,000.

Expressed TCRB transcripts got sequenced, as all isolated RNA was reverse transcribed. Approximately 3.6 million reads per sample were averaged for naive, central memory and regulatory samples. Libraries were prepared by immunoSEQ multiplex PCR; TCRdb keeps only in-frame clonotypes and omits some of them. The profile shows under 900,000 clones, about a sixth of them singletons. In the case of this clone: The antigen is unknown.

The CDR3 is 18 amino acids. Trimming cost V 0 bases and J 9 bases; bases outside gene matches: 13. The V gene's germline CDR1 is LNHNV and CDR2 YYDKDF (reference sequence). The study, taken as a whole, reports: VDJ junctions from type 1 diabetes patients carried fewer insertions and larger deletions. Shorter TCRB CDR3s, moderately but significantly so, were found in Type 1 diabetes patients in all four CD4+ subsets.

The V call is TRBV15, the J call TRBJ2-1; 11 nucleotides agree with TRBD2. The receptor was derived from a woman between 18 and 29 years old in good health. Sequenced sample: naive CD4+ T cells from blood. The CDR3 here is CATSRDVTSGIGRGEQFF. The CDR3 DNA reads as TGTGCCACCAGCAGAGATGTGACTAGCGGGATTGGACGGGGTGAGCAGTTCTTC.